This record concerns one T cell receptor (beta chain) sequence. The antigen is undetermined. This entry is derived from a study of cytomegalovirus exposure and HLA in healthy donors. General observations from the study: Specific recognition of CMV antigens was confirmed in vitro for three chains (all CMV-associated).

Germline V CDR1 and CDR2: SQVTM, ANQGSEA. Deletions cut 4 bases from V and 0 bases from J, with 7 bases between. CDR3 length: 14 residues. PCR primers comprised 60 Vbeta and 13 Jbeta primers. Clones were sequenced by immunoSEQ multiplex PCR, and TCRdb holds only the in-frame ones, with some missing. The sample has about 110,000 clones; around 79% are singletons. This clonotype was obtained from a woman between 35 and 50 years old in good health and CMV-seronegative. The sample was PBMCs. This chain joins TRBV29-1 and TRBJ2-6; D unclear. The CDR3: CSVVTFSGANVLTF. The CDR3 nucleotides read TGCAGCGTTGTTACTTTCTCTGGGGCCAACGTCCTGACTTTC.